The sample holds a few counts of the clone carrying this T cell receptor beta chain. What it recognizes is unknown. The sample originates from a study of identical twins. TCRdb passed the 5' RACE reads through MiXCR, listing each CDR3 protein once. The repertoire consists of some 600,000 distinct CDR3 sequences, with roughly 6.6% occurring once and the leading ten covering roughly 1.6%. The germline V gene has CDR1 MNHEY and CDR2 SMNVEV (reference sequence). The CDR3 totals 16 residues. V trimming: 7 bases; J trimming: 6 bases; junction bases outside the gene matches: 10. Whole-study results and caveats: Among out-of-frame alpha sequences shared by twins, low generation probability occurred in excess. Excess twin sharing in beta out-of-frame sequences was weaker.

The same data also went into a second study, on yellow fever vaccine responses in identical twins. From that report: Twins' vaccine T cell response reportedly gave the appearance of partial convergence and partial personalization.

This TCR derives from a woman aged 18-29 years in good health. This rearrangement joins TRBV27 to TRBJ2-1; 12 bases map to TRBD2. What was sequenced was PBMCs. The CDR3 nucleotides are TGTGCCAGCACCCTCCAGGGGGGACTAGCGGGCAATGAGCAGTTCTTC. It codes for CASTLQGGLAGNEQFF.